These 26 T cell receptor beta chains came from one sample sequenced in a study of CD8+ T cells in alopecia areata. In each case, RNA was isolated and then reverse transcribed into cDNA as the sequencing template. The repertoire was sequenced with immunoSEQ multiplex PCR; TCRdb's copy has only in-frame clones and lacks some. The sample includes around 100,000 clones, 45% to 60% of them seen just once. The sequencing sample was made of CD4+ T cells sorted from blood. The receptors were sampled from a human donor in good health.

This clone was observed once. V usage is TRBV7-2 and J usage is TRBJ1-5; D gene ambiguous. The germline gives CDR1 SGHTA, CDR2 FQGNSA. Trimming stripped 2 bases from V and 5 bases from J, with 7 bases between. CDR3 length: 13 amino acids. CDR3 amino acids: CASSLRSDQPQHF. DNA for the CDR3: TGTGCCAGCAGCTTAAGGTCCGATCAGCCCCAGCATTTT.

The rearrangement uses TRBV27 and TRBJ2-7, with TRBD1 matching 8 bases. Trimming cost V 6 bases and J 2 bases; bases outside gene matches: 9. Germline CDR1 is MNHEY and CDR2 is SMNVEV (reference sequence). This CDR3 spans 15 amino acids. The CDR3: CASRPRTGMPYEQYF. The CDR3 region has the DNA TGTGCCAGCAGACCCCGGACAGGGATGCCCTACGAGCAGTACTTC.

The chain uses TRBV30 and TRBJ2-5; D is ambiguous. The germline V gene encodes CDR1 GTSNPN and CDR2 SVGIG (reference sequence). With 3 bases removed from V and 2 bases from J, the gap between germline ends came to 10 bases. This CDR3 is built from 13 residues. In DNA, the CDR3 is TGTGCCTGGAGGCCGTCAGGACAAGAGACCCAGTACTTC. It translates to CAWRPSGQETQYF. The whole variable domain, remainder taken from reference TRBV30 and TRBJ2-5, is SQTIHQWPATLVQPVGSPLSLECTVEGTSNPNLYWYRQAAGRGLQLLFYSVGIGQISSEVPQNLSASRPQDRQFILSSKKLLLSDSGFYLCAWRPSGQETQYFGPGTRLLVL.

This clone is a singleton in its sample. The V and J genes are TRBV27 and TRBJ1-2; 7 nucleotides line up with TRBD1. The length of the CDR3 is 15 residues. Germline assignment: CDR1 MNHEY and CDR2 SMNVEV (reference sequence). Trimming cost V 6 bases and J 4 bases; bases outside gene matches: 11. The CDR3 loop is CASRLRQGDSYGYTF. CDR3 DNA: TGTGCCAGCAGGCTTCGACAGGGAGACTCCTATGGCTACACCTTC.

CDR3 residues: CSVADRVAADTQYF. The CDR3 nucleotides are TGCAGCGTTGCCGACAGGGTTGCGGCAGATACGCAGTATTTT. The V and J genes are TRBV29-1 and TRBJ2-3; 7 bases map to TRBD1. CDR1 and CDR2 from the germline V gene are SQVTM and ANQGSEA. The CDR3 has 14 residues. The trim removed 4 bases at V and 4 bases at J, leaving 8 bases unmatched.

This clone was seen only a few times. Here the CDR3 reads CASSPGTANYGYTF. CDR3 sequence (DNA): TGCGCCAGCAGCCCCGGGACAGCTAACTATGGCTACACCTTC. The rearrangement joins TRBV5-1 to TRBJ1-2; 7 bases line up with TRBD1. CDR3 length equals 14 residues. Germline V gene lookup returns CDR1 SGHRS and CDR2 YFSETQ. With 4 bases clipped from V and 0 bases from J, the junction kept 3 bases outside the gene matches.

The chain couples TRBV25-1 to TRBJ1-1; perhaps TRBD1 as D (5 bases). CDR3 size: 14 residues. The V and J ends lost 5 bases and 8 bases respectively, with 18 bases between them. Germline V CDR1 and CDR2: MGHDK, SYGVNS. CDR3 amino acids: CASSTDVGASEAFF. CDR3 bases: TGTGCCAGCAGTACCGACGTCGGGGCCAGCGAAGCTTTCTTT.

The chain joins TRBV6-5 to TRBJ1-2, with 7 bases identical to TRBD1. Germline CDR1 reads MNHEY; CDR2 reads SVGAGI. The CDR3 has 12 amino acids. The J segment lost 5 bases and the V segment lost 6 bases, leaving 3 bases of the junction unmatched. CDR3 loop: CASRDRVYGYTF. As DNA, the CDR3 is TGTGCCAGCAGAGACAGGGTTTATGGCTACACCTTC.

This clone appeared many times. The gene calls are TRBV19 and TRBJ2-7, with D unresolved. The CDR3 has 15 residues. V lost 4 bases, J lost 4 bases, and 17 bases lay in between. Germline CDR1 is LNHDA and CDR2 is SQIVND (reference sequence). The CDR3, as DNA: TGTGCCAGTAGTAAAGAAGATGGAGTGGGATACGAGCAGTACTTC. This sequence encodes CASSKEDGVGYEQYF.

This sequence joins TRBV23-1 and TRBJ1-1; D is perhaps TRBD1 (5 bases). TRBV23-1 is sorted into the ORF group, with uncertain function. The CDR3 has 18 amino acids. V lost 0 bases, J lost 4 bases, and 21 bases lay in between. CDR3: CASSQSGARNLRGTEAFF. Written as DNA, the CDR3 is TGCGCCAGCAGTCAATCAGGGGCCCGGAACCTGCGGGGCACTGAAGCTTTCTTT.

CDR3 nucleotides: TGTGCCAGCTCACCATCGGGGACGAGAAACACTGAAGCTTTCTTT. It specifies CASSPSGTRNTEAFF. The chain is built from TRBV18 and TRBJ1-1, with D perhaps matching TRBD1 (5 bases). This CDR3 is built from 15 residues. Trimming cost V 2 bases and J 2 bases, with 12 bases left between them. Germline V gives CDR1 KGHSH, CDR2 LQKENI.

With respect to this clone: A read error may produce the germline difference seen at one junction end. The DNA of the CDR3 is TGTGCCACCAGTTACTCGTGGAGGGGGGGGCAAGAGACCCAGTACTTC. As protein: CATSYSWRGGQETQYF. The chain employs TRBV6-5 and TRBJ2-5, with D maybe TRBD2 (7 bases). This CDR3 contains 16 residues. Germline V gives CDR1 MNHEY, CDR2 SVGAGI.

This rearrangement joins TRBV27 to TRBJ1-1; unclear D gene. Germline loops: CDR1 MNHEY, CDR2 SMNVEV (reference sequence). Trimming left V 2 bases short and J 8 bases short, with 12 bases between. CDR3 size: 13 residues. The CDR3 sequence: CASSLIGESEAFF. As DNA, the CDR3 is TGTGCCAGCAGTTTAATCGGGGAGTCGGAAGCTTTCTTT.

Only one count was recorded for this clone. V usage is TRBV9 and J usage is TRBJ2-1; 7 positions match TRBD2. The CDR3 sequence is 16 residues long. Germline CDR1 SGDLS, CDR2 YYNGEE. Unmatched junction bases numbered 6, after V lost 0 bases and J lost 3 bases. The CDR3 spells CASSVGSAGVYNEQFF. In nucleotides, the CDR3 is TGTGCCAGCAGCGTAGGGTCTGCGGGGGTCTACAATGAGCAGTTCTTC.

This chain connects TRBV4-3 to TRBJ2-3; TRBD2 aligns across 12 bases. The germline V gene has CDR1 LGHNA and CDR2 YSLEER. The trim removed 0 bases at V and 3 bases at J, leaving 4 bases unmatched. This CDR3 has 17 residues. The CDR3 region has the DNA TGCGCCAGCAGCCAAGATCCGACTAGCGGGGGAACAGATACGCAGTATTTT. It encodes CASSQDPTSGGTDTQYF.

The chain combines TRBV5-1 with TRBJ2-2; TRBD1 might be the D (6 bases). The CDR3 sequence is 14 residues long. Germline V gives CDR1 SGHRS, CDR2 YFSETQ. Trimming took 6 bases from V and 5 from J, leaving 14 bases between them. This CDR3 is CASKDLQGTGELFF. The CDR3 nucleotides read TGCGCCAGCAAAGACCTCCAGGGGACCGGGGAGCTGTTTTTT.

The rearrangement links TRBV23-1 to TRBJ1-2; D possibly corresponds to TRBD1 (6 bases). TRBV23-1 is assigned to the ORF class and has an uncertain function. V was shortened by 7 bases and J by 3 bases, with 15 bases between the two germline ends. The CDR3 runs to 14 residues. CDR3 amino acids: CASNPRQEDYGYTF. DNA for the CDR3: TGCGCCAGCAACCCTCGACAGGAGGACTATGGCTACACCTTC.

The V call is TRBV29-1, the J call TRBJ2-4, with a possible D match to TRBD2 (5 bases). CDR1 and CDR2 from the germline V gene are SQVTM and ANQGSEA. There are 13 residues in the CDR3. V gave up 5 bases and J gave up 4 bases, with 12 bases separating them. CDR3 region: CSVSGFEKNIQYF. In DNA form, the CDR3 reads TGCAGCGTTTCGGGGTTCGAGAAAAACATTCAGTACTTC. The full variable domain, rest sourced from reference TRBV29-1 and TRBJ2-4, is SAVISQKPSRDICQRGTSLTIQCQVDSQVTMMFWYRQQPGQSLTLIATANQGSEATYESGFVIDKFPISRPNLTFSTLTVSNMSPEDSSIYLCSVSGFEKNIQYFGAGTRLSVL.

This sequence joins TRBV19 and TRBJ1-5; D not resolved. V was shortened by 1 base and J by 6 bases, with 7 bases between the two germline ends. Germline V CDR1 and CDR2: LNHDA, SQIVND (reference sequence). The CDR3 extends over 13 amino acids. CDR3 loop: CASSIASGQPQHF. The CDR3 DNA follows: TGTGCCAGTAGTATAGCGAGTGGTCAGCCCCAGCATTTT.

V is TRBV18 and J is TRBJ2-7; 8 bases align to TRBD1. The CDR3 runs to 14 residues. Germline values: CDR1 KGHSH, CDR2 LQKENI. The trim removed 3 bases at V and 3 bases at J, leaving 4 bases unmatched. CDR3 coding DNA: TGTGCCAGCTCACCCGGGACAGGTGTCTACGAGCAGTACTTC. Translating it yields CASSPGTGVYEQYF.

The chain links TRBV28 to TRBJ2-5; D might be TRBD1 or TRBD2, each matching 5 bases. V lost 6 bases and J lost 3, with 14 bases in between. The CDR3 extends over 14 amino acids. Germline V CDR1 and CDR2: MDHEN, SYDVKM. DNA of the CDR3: TGTGCCAGCAGACAATGGATGGGGGAAGAGACCCAGTACTTC. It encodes CASRQWMGEETQYF.

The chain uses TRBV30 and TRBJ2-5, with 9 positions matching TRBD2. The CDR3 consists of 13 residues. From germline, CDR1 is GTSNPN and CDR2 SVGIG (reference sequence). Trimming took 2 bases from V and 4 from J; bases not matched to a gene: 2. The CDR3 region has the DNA TGTGCCTGGAGTAGGGGACTAGCAGAGACCCAGTACTTC. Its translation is CAWSRGLAETQYF. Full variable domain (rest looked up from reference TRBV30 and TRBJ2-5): SQTIHQWPATLVQPVGSPLSLECTVEGTSNPNLYWYRQAAGRGLQLLFYSVGIGQISSEVPQNLSASRPQDRQFILSSKKLLLSDSGFYLCAWSRGLAETQYFGPGTRLLVL.

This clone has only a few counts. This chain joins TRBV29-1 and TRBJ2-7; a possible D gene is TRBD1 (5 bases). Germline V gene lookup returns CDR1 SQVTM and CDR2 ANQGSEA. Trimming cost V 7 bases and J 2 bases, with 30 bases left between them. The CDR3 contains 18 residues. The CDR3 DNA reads TGCAGCGCTGACCCTCCCCCCCTTTACAGGACACCGACCTACGAGCAGTACTTC. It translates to CSADPPPLYRTPTYEQYF.

CDR3 sequence (DNA): TGTGCCAGTAGCCTGGGGACAGGGTGGAATTCACCCCTCCACTTT. It specifies CASSLGTGWNSPLHF. V gene TRBV19 combines with J gene TRBJ1-6; the match to TRBD1 covers 9 bases. V lost 6 bases, J lost 7 bases, and 7 bases stayed unmatched. The CDR3 is made up of 15 amino acids. CDR1 and CDR2 from the germline V gene are LNHDA and SQIVND (reference sequence).

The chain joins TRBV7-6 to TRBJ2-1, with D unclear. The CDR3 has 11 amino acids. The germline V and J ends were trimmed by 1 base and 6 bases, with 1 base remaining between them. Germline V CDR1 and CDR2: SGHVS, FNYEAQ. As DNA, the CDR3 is TGTGCCAGCAGCTTAGGCAATGAGCAGTTCTTC. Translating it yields CASSLGNEQFF.

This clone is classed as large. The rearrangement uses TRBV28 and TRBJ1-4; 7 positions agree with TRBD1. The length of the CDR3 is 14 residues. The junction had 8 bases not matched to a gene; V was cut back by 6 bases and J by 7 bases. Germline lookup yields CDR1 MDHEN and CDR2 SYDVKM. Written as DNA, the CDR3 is TGTGCCAGCAGCAGGGGACAGCTCGCTGAAAAACTGTTTTTT. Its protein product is CASSRGQLAEKLFF.